This TCR beta chain was documented in a study of blood T cell repertoires in COVID-19. Study in general: COVID-19 samples collected from the United States, Italy and Spain covered acute and convalescent phases. PBMCs, B-cell-depleted T cells, or T cells provided the cDNA or gDNA that made up the material.

In the original processing: For nucleated cells, counts were estimated from reference gene primer amplification. Measured with immunoSEQ multiplex PCR; TCRdb has only the in-frame clones, and not every one. The V and J calls and the clone size are those of that table, but D and trimming were determined from the DNA. The sample consists of under 300,000 clones, around 86% of them appearing once. CDR3 length equals 13 residues. Germline lookup yields CDR1 MNHEY and CDR2 SMNVEV (reference sequence). Trimming took off 6 bases at V and 10 bases at J, with 13 bases between the two ends. The sequenced material came from peripheral blood. The source of this sequence is a man aged 25-45 years who had recovered from COVID-19. The chain recombines TRBV27 with TRBJ1-6, with D possibly TRBD1 on 6 matching bases. The CDR3: CASSLNRDSPLHF. For the CDR3, the DNA is TGTGCCAGCAGCCTCAACAGGGACTCACCCCTCCACTTT.